This T cell receptor beta chain appears in the sequencing data of a study of identical twins. TCRdb processed the 5' RACE reads anew with MiXCR; each CDR3 protein has one entry. The sample holds around 240,000 distinct CDR3 sequences, about 10% seen once. The study's findings and limits: Cord blood beta clonotypes that were abundant carried fewer insertions, and memory repertoires showed no such trend.

With respect to this clonotype: Its antigen is currently unknown.

The CDR3 has 17 residues. CDR1 and CDR2 (germline): SGDLS, YYNGEE. V lost 2 bases, J lost 0 bases, and 5 bases stayed unmatched. J is TRBJ2-6 and V is TRBV9; 7 bases are a match to TRBD1. The receptor's source is a man over 45 in good health. The sample taken for sequencing was memory T cells sorted from blood. The DNA for the CDR3 is TGTGCCAGCAGCGTGGGGACAGTAAACTCTGGGGCCAACGTCCTGACTTTC. Translated: CASSVGTVNSGANVLTF.